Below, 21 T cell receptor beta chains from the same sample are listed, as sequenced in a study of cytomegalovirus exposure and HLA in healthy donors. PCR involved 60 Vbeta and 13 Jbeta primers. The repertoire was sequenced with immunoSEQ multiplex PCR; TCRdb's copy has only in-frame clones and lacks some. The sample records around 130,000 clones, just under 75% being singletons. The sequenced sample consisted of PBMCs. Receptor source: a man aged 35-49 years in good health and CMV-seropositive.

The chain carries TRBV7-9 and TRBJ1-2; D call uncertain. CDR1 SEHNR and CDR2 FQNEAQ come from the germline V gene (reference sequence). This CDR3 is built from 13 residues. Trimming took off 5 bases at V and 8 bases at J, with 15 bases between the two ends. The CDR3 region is CASSPDVRPGYTF. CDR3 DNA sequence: TGTGCCAGCAGCCCAGACGTGAGGCCCGGCTACACCTTC.

CDR3 loop: CASSLSLADQETQYF. The CDR3 nucleotides are TGTGCCAGCAGCTTATCACTGGCGGACCAAGAGACCCAGTACTTC. The chain employs TRBV7-9 and TRBJ2-5; D unclear. V gave up 2 bases and J gave up 0 bases, with 10 bases separating them. Per the germline V gene, CDR1 is SEHNR and CDR2 is FQNEAQ (reference sequence). The CDR3 has 15 residues.

DNA of the CDR3: TGTGCCAGCAGCTTAGCGCAGTATGGCTACACCTTC. Amino acids: CASSLAQYGYTF. The chain combines TRBV7-2 with TRBJ1-2; D uncertain. The CDR3 spans 12 residues. CDR1 is SGHTA and CDR2 is FQGNSA in the germline V gene. V was clipped by 0 bases and J by 5 bases, with 4 bases between them.

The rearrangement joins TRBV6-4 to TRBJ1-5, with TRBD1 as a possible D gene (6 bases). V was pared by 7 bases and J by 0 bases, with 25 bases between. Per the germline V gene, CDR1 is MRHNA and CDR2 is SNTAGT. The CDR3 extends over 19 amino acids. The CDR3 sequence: CASIPSDSQGKYSNQPQHF. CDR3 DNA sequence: TGTGCCAGCATCCCCAGTGACTCGCAGGGGAAATATAGCAATCAGCCCCAGCATTTT.

The DNA of the CDR3 is TGTGCCAGCAGCCAGGGGGAGACAGGGCGCTCTGGAAACACCATATATTTT. Its protein product is CASSQGETGRSGNTIYF. The genes are TRBV4-2 and TRBJ1-3; 7 nucleotides agree with TRBD1. Trimming removed 3 bases from V and 0 bases from J; junction bases left unmatched: 8. Per germline, CDR1 LGHNA and CDR2 YNFKEQ. The CDR3 sequence is 17 residues long.

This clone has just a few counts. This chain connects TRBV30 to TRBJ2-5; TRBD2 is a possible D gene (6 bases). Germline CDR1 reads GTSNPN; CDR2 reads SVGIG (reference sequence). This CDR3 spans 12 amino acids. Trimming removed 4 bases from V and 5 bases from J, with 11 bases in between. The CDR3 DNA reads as TGTGCCTGGAATGCGGGGCAGGAGACCCAGTACTTC. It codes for CAWNAGQETQYF.

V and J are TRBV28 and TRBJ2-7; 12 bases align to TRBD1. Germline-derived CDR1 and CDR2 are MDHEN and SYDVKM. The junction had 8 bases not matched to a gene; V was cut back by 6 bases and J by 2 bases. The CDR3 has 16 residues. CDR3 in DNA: TGTGCCAGCAGGCCCCGGGACAGGGGGCCCACCTACGAGCAGTACTTC. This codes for CASRPRDRGPTYEQYF.

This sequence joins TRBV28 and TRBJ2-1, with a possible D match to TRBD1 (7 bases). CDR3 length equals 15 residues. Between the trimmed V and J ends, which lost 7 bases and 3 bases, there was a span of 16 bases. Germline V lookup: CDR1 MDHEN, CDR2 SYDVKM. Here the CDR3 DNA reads TGTGCCAGCACCCGCCGCGGGACAGACTACAATGAGCAGTTCTTC. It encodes CASTRRGTDYNEQFF.

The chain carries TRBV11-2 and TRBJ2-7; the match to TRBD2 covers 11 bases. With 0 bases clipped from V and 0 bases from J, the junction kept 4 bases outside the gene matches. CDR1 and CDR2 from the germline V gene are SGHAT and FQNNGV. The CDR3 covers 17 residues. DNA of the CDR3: TGTGCCAGCAGCTTAGAGGGGACTAGCGGTAGCTCCTACGAGCAGTACTTC. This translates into CASSLEGTSGSSYEQYF. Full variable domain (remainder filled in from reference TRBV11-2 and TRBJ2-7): EAGVAQSPRYKIIEKRQSVAFWCNPISGHATLYWYQQILGQGPKLLIQFQNNGVVDDSQLPKDRFSAERLKGVDSTLKIQPAKLEDSAVYLCASSLEGTSGSSYEQYFGPGTRLTVT.

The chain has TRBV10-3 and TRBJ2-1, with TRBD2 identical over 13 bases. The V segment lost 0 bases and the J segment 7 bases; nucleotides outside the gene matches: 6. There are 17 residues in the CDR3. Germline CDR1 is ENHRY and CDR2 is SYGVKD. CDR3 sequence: CAISESGTSGTPNEQFF. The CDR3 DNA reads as TGTGCCATCAGTGAGTCGGGGACTAGCGGGACCCCTAATGAGCAGTTCTTC.

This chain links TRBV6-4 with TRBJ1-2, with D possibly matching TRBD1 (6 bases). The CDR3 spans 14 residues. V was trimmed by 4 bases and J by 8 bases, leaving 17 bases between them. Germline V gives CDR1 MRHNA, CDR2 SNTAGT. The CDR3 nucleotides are TGTGCCAGCAGTGTCATACAGGGTTCCGGCGGCTACACCTTC. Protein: CASSVIQGSGGYTF.

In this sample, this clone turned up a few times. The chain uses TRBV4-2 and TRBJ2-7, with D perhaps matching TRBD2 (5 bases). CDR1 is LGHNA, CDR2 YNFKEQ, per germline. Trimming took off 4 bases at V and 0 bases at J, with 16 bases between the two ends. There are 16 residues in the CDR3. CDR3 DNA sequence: TGTGCCAGCAGCCCGCGCGGGCCCCGTCGCTCCTACGAGCAGTACTTC. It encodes CASSPRGPRRSYEQYF.

The CDR3 reads CASKGAKSYEQYF. CDR3 nucleotide sequence: TGTGCCAGCAAGGGGGCAAAGTCCTACGAGCAGTACTTC. V is TRBV5-6 and J is TRBJ2-7, with 7 nucleotides matching TRBD1. Germline loops: CDR1 SGHDT, CDR2 YYEEEE. The CDR3 length is 13 residues. Unmatched junction bases numbered 4, after V lost 6 bases and J lost 1 base.

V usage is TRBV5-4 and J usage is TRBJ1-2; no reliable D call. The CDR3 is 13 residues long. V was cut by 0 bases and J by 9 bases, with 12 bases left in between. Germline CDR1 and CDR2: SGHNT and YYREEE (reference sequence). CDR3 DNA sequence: TGTGCCAGCAGCTTGGCAACCGGAGAAAGCTACACCTTC. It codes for CASSLATGESYTF. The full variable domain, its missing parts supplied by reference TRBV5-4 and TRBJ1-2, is ETGVTQSPTHLIKTRGQQVTLRCSSQSGHNTVSWYQQALGQGPQFIFQYYREEENGRGNFPPRFSGLQFPNYSSELNVNALELDDSALYLCASSLATGESYTFGSGTRLTVV.

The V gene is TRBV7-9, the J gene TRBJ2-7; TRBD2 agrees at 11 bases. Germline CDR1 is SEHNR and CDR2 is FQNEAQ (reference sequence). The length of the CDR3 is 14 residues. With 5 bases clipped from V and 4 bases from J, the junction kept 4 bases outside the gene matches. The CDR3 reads CASSPTSGSYEQYF. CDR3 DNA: TGTGCCAGCAGCCCAACTAGCGGGAGTTACGAGCAGTACTTC.

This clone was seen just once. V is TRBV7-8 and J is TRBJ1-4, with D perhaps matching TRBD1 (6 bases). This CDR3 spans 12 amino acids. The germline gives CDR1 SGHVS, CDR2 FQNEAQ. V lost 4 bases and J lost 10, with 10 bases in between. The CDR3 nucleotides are TGTGCCAGCAGCTACAGGGCTTCAAAACTGTTTTTT. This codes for CASSYRASKLFF.

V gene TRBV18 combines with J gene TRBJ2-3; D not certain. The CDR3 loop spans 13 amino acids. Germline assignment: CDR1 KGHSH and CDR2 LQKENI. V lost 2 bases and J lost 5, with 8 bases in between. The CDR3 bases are TGTGCCAGCTCACCAGGCTCCGAAGATACGCAGTATTTT. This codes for CASSPGSEDTQYF.

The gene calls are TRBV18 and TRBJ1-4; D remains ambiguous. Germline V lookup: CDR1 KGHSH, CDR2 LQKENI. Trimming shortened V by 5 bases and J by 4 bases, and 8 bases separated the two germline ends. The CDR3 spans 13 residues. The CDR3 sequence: CASSTKSNEKLFF. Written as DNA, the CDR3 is TGTGCCAGCTCAACTAAAAGTAATGAAAAACTGTTTTTT.

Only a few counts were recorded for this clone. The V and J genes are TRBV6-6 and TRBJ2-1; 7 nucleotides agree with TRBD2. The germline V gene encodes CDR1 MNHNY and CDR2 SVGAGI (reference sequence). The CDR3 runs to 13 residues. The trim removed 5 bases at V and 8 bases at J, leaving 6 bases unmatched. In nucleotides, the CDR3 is TGTGCCAGCAGTACCGGGGGGAGAGATGAGCAGTTCTTC. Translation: CASSTGGRDEQFF.

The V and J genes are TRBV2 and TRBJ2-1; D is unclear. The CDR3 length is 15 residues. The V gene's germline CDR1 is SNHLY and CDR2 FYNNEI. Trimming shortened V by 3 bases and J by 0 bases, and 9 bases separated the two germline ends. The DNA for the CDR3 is TGTGCCAGCAGTGATTACAGAACCTCCTACAATGAGCAGTTCTTC. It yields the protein CASSDYRTSYNEQFF.

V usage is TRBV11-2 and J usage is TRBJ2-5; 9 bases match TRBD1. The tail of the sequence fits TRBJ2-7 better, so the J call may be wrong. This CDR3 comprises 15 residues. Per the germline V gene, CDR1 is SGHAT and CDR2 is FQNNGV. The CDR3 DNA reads TGTGCCAGCAGCACCCACAGGGGGCGCGCCTACGAGCAGTACTTC. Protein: CASSTHRGRAYEQYF.